This TCR beta chain was profiled in a study of T cells in Graves' hyperthyroidism and ophthalmopathy. Overall study findings and caveats: Patients with ophthalmopathy were separated from those with stable hyperthyroidism by a 13 V-J model.

This clonotype occurred many times. Its target is unknown. Trimming took off 3 bases at V and 0 bases at J, with 15 bases between the two ends. This CDR3 is 17 amino acids long. Germline CDR1 and CDR2: SGHAT and FQDESV (reference sequence). RNA transcripts were the template for amplifying TCR beta CDR3 regions. A set of HTBI primers served as the primers for a first-round RT-PCR of the TCR CDR3. Via MiXCR, TCRdb re-called the multiplex PCR reads, giving one row per CDR3 protein. This repertoire shows approximately 380,000 distinct CDR3 sequences, about 14% found once; its top ten account for 25% to 30%.

The receptor's source is a man aged 50-60 years with Graves' ophthalmopathy. The sequencing sample was made of blood. This chain joins TRBV11-1 and TRBJ2-1; D is unresolved. Here the CDR3 DNA reads TGTGCCAGCAGCTTTTCGGGCGGTACAAGCTCCTACAATGAGCAGTTCTTC. Translation: CASSFSGGTSSYNEQFF.